This TCR beta chain was retrieved from a study of blood T cell repertoires in COVID-19. Study-level information: Acute-phase and convalescent COVID-19 samples originated in the United States, Italy and Spain.

CDR1 is SGDLS and CDR2 is YYNGEE in the germline V gene. CDR3 length: 16 residues. The V end was cut by 6 bases, the J end by 0 bases, with 15 bases between. Per the study methods: Reference gene primer amplification in the assay estimated nucleated cell counts. The method was immunoSEQ multiplex PCR; TCRdb's version includes in-frame clones alone and lacks a portion of them. For V, J and clone size, that table is used; D and trimming come from the DNA. Counted here are around 170,000 clones, 88% occurring once; the ten biggest clones make up roughly 24%. Input material: peripheral blood. The source is a man between 60 and 75 years old with acute or convalescent COVID-19. The chain is built from TRBV9 and TRBJ2-2, with D perhaps TRBD2 (6 bases). CDR3 in amino acids: CASTPWRDSNTGELFF. The CDR3, as DNA: TGTGCCAGCACCCCTTGGAGGGATTCGAACACCGGGGAGCTGTTTTTT.